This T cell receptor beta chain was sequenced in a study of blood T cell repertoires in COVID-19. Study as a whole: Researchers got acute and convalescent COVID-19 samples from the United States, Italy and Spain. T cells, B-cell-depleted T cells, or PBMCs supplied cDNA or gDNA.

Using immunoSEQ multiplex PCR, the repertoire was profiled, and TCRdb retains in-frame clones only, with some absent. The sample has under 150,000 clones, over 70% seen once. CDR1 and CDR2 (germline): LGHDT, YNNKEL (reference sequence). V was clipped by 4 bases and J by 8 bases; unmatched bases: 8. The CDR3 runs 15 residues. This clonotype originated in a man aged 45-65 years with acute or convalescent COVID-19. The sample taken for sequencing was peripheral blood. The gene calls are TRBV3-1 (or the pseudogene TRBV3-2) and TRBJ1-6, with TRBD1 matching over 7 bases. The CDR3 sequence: CASSLVRDSYSPLHF. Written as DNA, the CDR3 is TGTGCCAGCAGCCTCGTCCGGGACAGTTATTCACCCCTCCACTTT.